Presented here are 29 T cell receptor beta chains from one specimen sequenced in a study of shared clonotypes between healthy human individuals. Using immunoSEQ multiplex PCR, the repertoire was profiled, and TCRdb retains in-frame clones only, with some absent. This table holds hundreds of thousands of clones, 96% found once. Positive CCR7 selection of CD45RO-negative cells yielded the naive CD8 cells, and terminally differentiated effector memory CD45RA+ cells were excluded. Sequenced material: naive CD8+ T cells sorted from blood. All receptors derive from a man aged 30-40 years in good health.

This rearrangement joins TRBV7-9 to TRBJ2-1; D is uncertain. Germline loops: CDR1 SEHNR, CDR2 FQNEAQ (reference sequence). The CDR3 has 17 residues. V was cut by 4 bases and J by 2 bases, with 18 bases left in between. The CDR3 sequence: CASSSPLDAKAYNEQFF. CDR3 in DNA: TGTGCCAGCAGCTCCCCCCTGGACGCGAAGGCCTACAATGAGCAGTTCTTC.

The chain is built from TRBV19 and TRBJ2-3; D unclear. Trimming shortened V by 4 bases and J by 1 base, and 21 bases separated the two germline ends. CDR1 LNHDA and CDR2 SQIVND come from the germline V gene (reference sequence). This CDR3 spans 18 amino acids. In nucleotides, the CDR3 is TGTGCCAGTAGTACCGTACTATCCCCGGTAACCGGCACAGATACGCAGTATTTT. It specifies CASSTVLSPVTGTDTQYF.

This clone appeared once. The chain joins TRBV29-1 to TRBJ2-7, with TRBD2 matching 11 bases. Germline CDR1 is SQVTM and CDR2 is ANQGSEA. With V trimmed by 3 bases and J by 2 bases, 3 bases remained unmatched. This CDR3 has 14 residues. CDR3 amino acids: CSVDGTSGPYEQYF. The CDR3 DNA reads as TGCAGCGTTGATGGGACTAGCGGTCCCTACGAGCAGTACTTC.

V gene TRBV27 combines with J gene TRBJ1-4; D is possibly TRBD1 (6 bases). This CDR3 is 14 amino acids long. Trimming took 7 bases from V and 2 from J, leaving 11 bases between them. Germline V gives CDR1 MNHEY, CDR2 SMNVEV (reference sequence). CDR3 sequence reads: CASTTGPTNEKLFF. In DNA, the CDR3 is TGTGCCAGCACTACAGGGCCCACTAATGAAAAACTGTTTTTT.

V is TRBV25-1 and J is TRBJ2-2; D unresolved. V shed 3 bases and J shed 4 bases, with 9 bases lying between them. This CDR3 comprises 14 residues. Germline V gene data show CDR1 as MGHDK and CDR2 as SYGVNS. CDR3: CASSDYSGTGELFF. For the CDR3, the DNA is TGTGCCAGCAGTGACTATAGTGGCACCGGGGAGCTGTTTTTT.

This chain uses TRBV5-1 with TRBJ2-1; a possible D gene is TRBD1 (6 bases). Germline V gene lookup returns CDR1 SGHRS and CDR2 YFSETQ. The CDR3 is made up of 13 amino acids. V was trimmed by 0 bases and J by 10 bases, leaving 11 bases between them. CDR3 loop: CASSLDMDREQFF. The CDR3 bases are TGCGCCAGCAGCTTGGATATGGACAGAGAGCAGTTCTTC.

V is TRBV6-6 and J is TRBJ2-7; 7 nucleotides match TRBD2. Germline V CDR1 and CDR2: MNHNY, SVGAGI (reference sequence). CDR3 length: 15 amino acids. J lost 5 bases, V lost 0 bases, and 7 bases had no gene match. The CDR3 DNA is TGTGCCAGCAGTTACTCCGGGTTAGCGGGTGACGAGCAGTACTTC. Its translation: CASSYSGLAGDEQYF.

The chain couples TRBV10-3 to TRBJ1-5, with 7 bases identical to TRBD1. Germline trimming cut 3 bases from V and 7 bases from J; bases unmatched to any gene: 6. The CDR3 contains 14 residues. Germline assignment: CDR1 ENHRY and CDR2 SYGVKD. The CDR3, as DNA: TGTGCCATCAGTGAAGAGGGGGCACAGCAGCCCCAGCATTTT. This gives the protein CAISEEGAQQPQHF.

With respect to this clone: Other DNA sequences of this sample code for an identical CDR3. V is TRBV4-1 and J is TRBJ2-1, with D perhaps TRBD1 (6 bases). V was shortened by 0 bases and J by 6 bases, with 6 bases between the two germline ends. Germline CDR1 reads MGHRA; CDR2 reads YSYEKL. The CDR3 extends over 13 amino acids. CDR3 amino acids: CASSQEGANEQFF. CDR3 sequence (DNA): TGCGCCAGCAGCCAAGAGGGGGCCAATGAGCAGTTCTTC.

This chain links TRBV9 with TRBJ2-3; 10 bases fit TRBD2. J lost 1 base, V lost 0 bases, and 5 bases had no gene match. The CDR3 is made up of 17 amino acids. Per germline, CDR1 SGDLS and CDR2 YYNGEE. The DNA for the CDR3 is TGTGCCAGCAGCGTAGCACGTAGCGGGAGGCGCACAGATACGCAGTATTTT. Amino acids: CASSVARSGRRTDTQYF.

The rearrangement joins TRBV27 to TRBJ2-1; 8 nucleotides line up with TRBD1. The CDR3 runs 16 residues. Germline V gene sequence: CDR1 MNHEY, CDR2 SMNVEV (reference sequence). V lost 2 bases and J lost 6; bases outside the gene matches: 9. The CDR3 bases are TGTGCCAGCAGTTTAAACCAGGGGGCGCTTTCCAATGAGCAGTTCTTC. Residues: CASSLNQGALSNEQFF.

The chain recombines TRBV4-1 with TRBJ1-2; 7 bases match TRBD1. Trimming cost V 3 bases and J 8 bases; bases outside gene matches: 12. This CDR3 has 15 residues. In germline, CDR1 is MGHRA, CDR2 YSYEKL. DNA of the CDR3: TGCGCCAGCAGCCAGGTGACAGGGAAAGTGGGCGGCTACACCTTC. It yields the protein CASSQVTGKVGGYTF.

The chain uses TRBV6-1 and TRBJ2-7; TRBD1 matches at 10 bases. J gave up 3 bases and V 3 bases, and 5 bases lay outside the gene matches. The V gene's germline CDR1 is MNHNS and CDR2 SASEGT. The CDR3 consists of 15 residues. The CDR3 nucleotides are TGTGCCAGCAGTGAGGAACGGGACAGGGGCTACGAGCAGTACTTC. Encoded protein: CASSEERDRGYEQYF.

The chain recombines TRBV27 with TRBJ2-3; D is ambiguous. The CDR3 contains 14 residues. Germline CDR1 and CDR2: MNHEY and SMNVEV (reference sequence). V was shortened by 5 bases and J by 0 bases, with 9 bases between the two germline ends. The CDR3 is CASSKPWSTDTQYF. As DNA, the CDR3 is TGTGCCAGCAGTAAGCCGTGGAGCACAGATACGCAGTATTTT.

To note about this clone: A clone one base away is much larger, so this may be a read error. At the DNA level, this CDR3 is encoded by other sequences in the same sample as well. The chain carries TRBV7-2 and TRBJ2-1; D uncertain. The CDR3 has 15 amino acids. CDR1 is SGHTA and CDR2 is FQGNSA in the germline V gene. V gave up 1 base and J gave up 0 bases, with 7 bases separating them. CDR3 region: CASSLGPSSYNEQFF. The CDR3 DNA is TGTGCCAGCAGCTTAGGCCCGAGCTCCTACAATGAGCAGTTCTTC.

The gene calls are TRBV13 and TRBJ1-2; 7 bases are a match to TRBD1. The germline gives CDR1 PRHDT, CDR2 FYEKMQ (reference sequence). The CDR3 is made up of 16 amino acids. With 1 base clipped from V and 1 base from J, the junction kept 6 bases outside the gene matches. In DNA form, the CDR3 reads TGTGCCAGCAGCTTAGAGGGGGACAGCGGTAACTATGGCTACACCTTC. This sequence encodes CASSLEGDSGNYGYTF.

The rearrangement joins TRBV27 to TRBJ2-2; the D is unclear. Germline loops: CDR1 MNHEY, CDR2 SMNVEV (reference sequence). The CDR3 is made up of 14 amino acids. Trimming removed 7 bases from V and 6 bases from J, with 15 bases in between. The CDR3: CASNGAGSAGELFF. CDR3 DNA: TGTGCCAGCAATGGAGCAGGATCCGCCGGGGAGCTGTTTTTT.

J is TRBJ2-7 and V is TRBV18; 10 bases align to TRBD1. V shed 3 bases, J shed 3 bases, and the junction held 2 bases outside the gene matches. There are 14 residues in the CDR3. Germline V gene data show CDR1 as KGHSH and CDR2 as LQKENI. Here the CDR3 reads CASSPGQGIYEQYF. Written as DNA, the CDR3 is TGTGCCAGCTCACCGGGACAGGGGATCTACGAGCAGTACTTC.

The V call is TRBV5-6, the J call TRBJ2-1; weak D call: TRBD2 (6 bases). Per the germline V gene, CDR1 is SGHDT and CDR2 is YYEEEE. V lost 5 bases to trimming and J lost 4 bases, with 16 bases between them. This CDR3 comprises 15 residues. CDR3 nucleotides: TGTGCCAGCAGACCGCTAACGGGAGCATACAATGAGCAGTTCTTC. Translated, it gives CASRPLTGAYNEQFF.

V is TRBV7-9 and J is TRBJ2-5; no clear D. The CDR3 is 14 residues long. V was shortened by 5 bases and J by 4 bases, with 14 bases between the two germline ends. The germline gives CDR1 SEHNR, CDR2 FQNEAQ (reference sequence). The CDR3 DNA reads as TGTGCCAGCAGCCCCCGGGCCGAAATAGAGACCCAGTACTTC. Its protein product is CASSPRAEIETQYF.

This chain uses TRBV4-3 with TRBJ2-1, with 10 bases identical to TRBD2. The CDR3 is 15 amino acids. The junction had 5 bases not matched to a gene; V was cut back by 4 bases and J by 5 bases. The V gene's germline CDR1 is LGHNA and CDR2 YSLEER. The CDR3 is CASSPGTSADNEQFF. The CDR3 DNA reads TGCGCCAGCAGCCCTGGGACTAGCGCGGACAATGAGCAGTTCTTC.

The chain couples TRBV25-1 to TRBJ2-3; a weak D match, TRBD2 (5 bases). The germline CDR1 and CDR2 sequences are MGHDK and SYGVNS. V lost 4 bases to trimming and J lost 5 bases, with 10 bases between them. This CDR3 comprises 13 residues. CDR3 nucleotide sequence: TGTGCCAGCAGTGTCACGGGGATAGATACGCAGTATTTT. Translating gives CASSVTGIDTQYF.

This chain joins TRBV28 and TRBJ2-1; D is undetermined. Germline CDR1 and CDR2: MDHEN and SYDVKM. The CDR3 consists of 13 residues. Deletions cut 2 bases from V and 8 bases from J, with 10 bases between. For the CDR3, the DNA is TGTGCCAGCAGTTTAATAGCAGTAGATGAGCAGTTCTTC. Protein: CASSLIAVDEQFF.

This chain links TRBV6-1 with TRBJ2-1, with TRBD2 matching over 9 bases. Germline loops: CDR1 MNHNS, CDR2 SASEGT. With V trimmed by 8 bases and J by 3 bases, 8 bases remained unmatched. The CDR3 contains 15 residues. The CDR3 nucleotides read TGTGCCAGCGCCGGAGGGACTAGCAGCTACAATGAGCAGTTCTTC. It yields the protein CASAGGTSSYNEQFF.

The CDR3 nucleotides read TGTGCCAGCAACTTACTAGCGGAGCATGAGCAGTTCTTC. It encodes CASNLLAEHEQFF. The chain couples TRBV2 to TRBJ2-1; 8 bases agree with TRBD2. After removal of 7 bases from V and 8 bases from J, the junction contained 7 bases not matched to a gene. CDR3 length: 13 amino acids. Germline assignment: CDR1 SNHLY and CDR2 FYNNEI.

J is TRBJ2-7 and V is TRBV5-1; a possible D gene is TRBD2 (5 bases). The V gene's germline CDR1 is SGHRS and CDR2 YFSETQ. Trimming stripped 0 bases from V and 2 bases from J, with 21 bases between. The CDR3 extends over 18 amino acids. The DNA for the CDR3 is TGCGCCAGCAGCTTGGAACCTTCGGGGAGAAAGGTCCCCTACGAGCAGTACTTC. Its protein product is CASSLEPSGRKVPYEQYF.

This chain joins TRBV28 and TRBJ2-7; 8 nucleotides match TRBD2. CDR1 is MDHEN, CDR2 SYDVKM, per germline. The V gene end was trimmed by 2 bases and the J gene end by 5 bases; junction bases not matched to a gene: 8. The CDR3 is made up of 15 amino acids. This chain's CDR3 is CASSLIKREIDEQYF. The CDR3 DNA sequence: TGTGCCAGCAGTTTAATTAAGCGGGAGATAGACGAGCAGTACTTC.

Details on this clone: Within the sample, other DNA sequences also encode this same CDR3. V gene TRBV7-9 combines with J gene TRBJ2-5; TRBD1 matches 9 bases. The J segment lost 5 bases and the V segment lost 5 bases, leaving 3 bases of the junction unmatched. From germline, CDR1 is SEHNR and CDR2 FQNEAQ (reference sequence). This CDR3 spans 13 amino acids. CDR3 loop: CASSPGQGETQYF. CDR3 sequence (DNA): TGTGCCAGCAGCCCGGGACAGGGTGAGACCCAGTACTTC.

The V gene is TRBV9, the J gene TRBJ2-3, with D perhaps TRBD2 (6 bases). Trimming cost V 3 bases and J 5 bases, with 19 bases left between them. Germline V gene data show CDR1 as SGDLS and CDR2 as YYNGEE. This CDR3 is built from 16 residues. The CDR3, as DNA: TGTGCCAGCAGCGAGTGGGGCGGGACGGCTCTAGATACGCAGTATTTT. Protein product: CASSEWGGTALDTQYF. Variable domain in full (rest from reference TRBV9 and TRBJ2-3): DSGVTQTPKHLITATGQRVTLRCSPRSGDLSVYWYQQSLDQGLQFLIQYYNGEERAKGNILERFSAQQFPDLHSELNLSSLELGDSALYFCASSEWGGTALDTQYFGPGTRLTVL.